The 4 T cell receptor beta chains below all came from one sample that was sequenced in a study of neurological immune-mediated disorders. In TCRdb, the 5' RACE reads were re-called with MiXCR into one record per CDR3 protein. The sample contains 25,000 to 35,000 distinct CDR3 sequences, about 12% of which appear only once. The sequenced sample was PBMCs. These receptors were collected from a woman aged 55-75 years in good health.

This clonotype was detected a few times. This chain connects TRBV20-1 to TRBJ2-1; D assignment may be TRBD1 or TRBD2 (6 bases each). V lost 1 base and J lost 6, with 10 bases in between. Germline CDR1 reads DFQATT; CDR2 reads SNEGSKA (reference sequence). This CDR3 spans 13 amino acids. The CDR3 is CSARARGGNEQFF. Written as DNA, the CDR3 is TGCAGTGCTAGAGCCAGGGGAGGCAATGAGCAGTTCTTC.

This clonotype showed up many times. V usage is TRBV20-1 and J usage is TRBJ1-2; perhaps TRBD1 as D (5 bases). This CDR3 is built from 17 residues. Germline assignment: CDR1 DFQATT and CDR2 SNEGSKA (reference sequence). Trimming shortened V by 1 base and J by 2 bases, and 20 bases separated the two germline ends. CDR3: CSARVPKVNGGNYGYTF. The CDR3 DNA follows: TGCAGTGCTAGAGTCCCTAAAGTGAACGGGGGGAACTATGGCTACACCTTC.

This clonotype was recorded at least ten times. The CDR3: CASSGRSSEAFF. Here the CDR3 DNA reads TGTGCCAGCAGTGGAAGATCGTCTGAAGCTTTCTTT. The rearrangement joins TRBV6-1 to TRBJ1-1; no firm D call. The CDR3 runs to 12 residues. Germline V lookup: CDR1 MNHNS, CDR2 SASEGT. Trimming cost V 4 bases and J 6 bases, with 9 bases left between them.

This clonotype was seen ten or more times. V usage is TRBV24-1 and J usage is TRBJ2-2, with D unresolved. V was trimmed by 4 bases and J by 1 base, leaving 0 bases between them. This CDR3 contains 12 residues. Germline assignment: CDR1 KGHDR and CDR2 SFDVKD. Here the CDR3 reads CATSENTGELFF. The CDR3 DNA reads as TGTGCCACCAGTGAGAACACCGGGGAGCTGTTTTTT.